These 23 T cell receptor beta chains share one sample of origin, sequenced in a study of CD4 T cell repertoires in COVID-19 (TCRdb year 2021). The library was prepared using the immunoSEQ multiplex PCR assay. TCRdb re-hosts the immuneACCESS table, in-frame sequences only. Its copies lack some clones; in the studies checked, an unresolved V gene accounts for under half of them, and the cause for the rest is not known. The sample records several thousand clones, around 80% of which are singletons. The ten largest make up around 2.1% of the sample. Memory T cell samples that were not cultured went straight to sequencing right after ex vivo isolation. The sequencing used effector memory CD4+ T cells from blood, collected before the COVID-19 pandemic. In the paper's terms, the cell subset or site label means: CD4+ T effector memory cells. These receptor sequences come from a human donor who had COVID-19.

The rearrangement joins TRBV20-1 to TRBJ2-1, with a possible D match to TRBD2 (6 bases). The CDR3 is made up of 11 amino acids. Germline V gives CDR1 DFQATT, CDR2 SNEGSKA (reference sequence). V was shortened by 5 bases and J by 10 bases, with 12 bases between the two germline ends. The CDR3 region has the DNA TGCAGTGCTGGGCGGCGGGACGAGCAGTTCTTC. Amino acid sequence: CSAGRRDEQFF.

The genes are TRBV5-4 and TRBJ2-2; 7 bases map to TRBD2. The germline CDR1 and CDR2 sequences are SGHNT and YYREEE (reference sequence). CDR3 length: 15 residues. The J segment lost 3 bases and the V segment lost 4 bases, leaving 6 bases of the junction unmatched. CDR3 residues: CASSADGGDTGELFF. The DNA of the CDR3 is TGTGCCAGCAGCGCCGATGGGGGGGACACCGGGGAGCTGTTTTTT.

The chain joins TRBV18 to TRBJ1-6; D call uncertain. V lost 2 bases and J lost 12, with 8 bases in between. Germline V gene data show CDR1 as KGHSH and CDR2 as LQKENI. This CDR3 has 12 amino acids. CDR3 residues: CASSPSEGPLHF. The DNA for the CDR3 is TGTGCCAGCTCACCAAGCGAGGGACCCCTCCACTTT.

The chain is built from TRBV11-2 and TRBJ2-2, with 8 nucleotides matching TRBD2. After removal of 0 bases from V and 6 bases from J, the junction contained 0 bases not matched to a gene. Per the germline V gene, CDR1 is SGHAT and CDR2 is FQNNGV. This CDR3 has 14 amino acids. The CDR3 here is CASSLEAGAGELFF. CDR3 nucleotide sequence: TGTGCCAGCAGCTTAGAAGCGGGGGCCGGGGAGCTGTTTTTT.

The chain joins TRBV6-6 to TRBJ1-3; D uncertain. CDR1 is MNHNY, CDR2 SVGAGI, per germline (reference sequence). Trimming removed 4 bases from V and 2 bases from J, with 15 bases in between. This CDR3 region has 16 residues. The DNA for the CDR3 is TGTGCCAGCAGTTCCGGTTTGCGGGTCACTGGAAACACCATATATTTT. Amino acid sequence: CASSSGLRVTGNTIYF.

The V call is TRBV6-6, the J call TRBJ2-1, with 10 bases lining up with TRBD2. Per germline, CDR1 MNHNY and CDR2 SVGAGI (reference sequence). V dropped 5 bases and J dropped 8; count of bases not matched to a gene: 12. The CDR3 loop spans 16 amino acids. The CDR3 nucleotides are TGTGCCAGCAGTGCCCTAGCGGGGGCCCTTGGCTATGAGCAGTTCTTC. This encodes CASSALAGALGYEQFF.

The chain couples TRBV7-2 to TRBJ2-5; TRBD2 might be the D (6 bases). There are 13 residues in the CDR3. Per germline, CDR1 SGHTA and CDR2 FQGNSA. The V end was cut by 0 bases, the J end by 7 bases, with 9 bases between. The CDR3 nucleotides are TGTGCCAGCAGCTTAGCCGGGGGAGGGACCCAGTACTTC. Protein sequence: CASSLAGGGTQYF.

This clone was seen only once. The CDR3 region is CASSKATSGANEQFF. CDR3 sequence (DNA): TGTGCCAGCAGCAAAGCCACTAGCGGGGCCAATGAGCAGTTCTTC. This sequence joins TRBV21-1 and TRBJ2-1; the D call of TRBD2 is as the table states it, not checked on the DNA. TRBV21-1 corresponds to a pseudogene. CDR3 length: 15 amino acids.

This rearrangement joins TRBV18 to TRBJ2-3; the D gene is possibly TRBD1 (6 bases). The V end lost 3 bases, the J end lost 4 bases, and 11 bases lay between the germline ends. Germline-derived CDR1 and CDR2 are KGHSH and LQKENI. The CDR3 length is 14 residues. In DNA, the CDR3 is TGTGCCAGCTCACCTACTGGACAGCCAGATACGCAGTATTTT. Amino acids: CASSPTGQPDTQYF.

This chain connects TRBV2 to TRBJ2-1; the D gene is possibly TRBD1 (6 bases). Germline V gene data show CDR1 as SNHLY and CDR2 as FYNNEI. This CDR3 comprises 13 residues. V dropped 4 bases and J dropped 9 bases, with 13 bases sitting between them. This chain's CDR3 is CASSGIKGGEQFF. CDR3 DNA: TGTGCCAGCAGTGGGATTAAAGGGGGTGAGCAGTTCTTC.

This clone was found once. In the same sample, other DNA sequences code for this CDR3. The chain joins TRBV5-1 to TRBJ2-5; D might be TRBD2 (6 bases). V gave up 5 bases and J gave up 2 bases, with 10 bases separating them. Germline V gene data show CDR1 as SGHRS and CDR2 as YFSETQ. This CDR3 spans 13 amino acids. CDR3: CASSYAGQETQYF. For the CDR3, the DNA is TGCGCCAGCAGTTACGCGGGGCAAGAGACCCAGTACTTC.

In this sample, this clone turned up once. This sequence joins TRBV5-1 and TRBJ1-1, with D possibly matching TRBD1 (6 bases). In germline, CDR1 is SGHRS, CDR2 YFSETQ. The CDR3 spans 15 residues. Trimming took 0 bases from V and 6 from J, leaving 15 bases between them. CDR3 in DNA: TGCGCCAGCAGCTTGGCCGGGACACCCAGCGCTGAAGCTTTCTTT. Its translation: CASSLAGTPSAEAFF.

This clone was found once. The V call is TRBV6-1, the J call TRBJ1-1, with 8 nucleotides matching TRBD1. V was pared by 10 bases and J by 5 bases, with 15 bases of the junction left unmatched. The CDR3 spans 15 residues. Germline-derived CDR1 and CDR2 are MNHNS and SASEGT. CDR3 residues: CATTRTGPAGTEAFF. CDR3 in DNA: TGTGCCACCACCCGGACAGGGCCGGCGGGAACTGAAGCTTTCTTT.

The chain uses TRBV6-6 and TRBJ1-2, with 7 positions matching TRBD1. The CDR3 extends over 16 amino acids. Germline-derived CDR1 and CDR2 are MNHNY and SVGAGI (reference sequence). V lost 6 bases and J lost 2; bases outside the gene matches: 12. The DNA for the CDR3 is TGTGCCAGCAGCTCCGTTAGACAGGGCCTGAACTATGGCTACACCTTC. The encoded protein is CASSSVRQGLNYGYTF.

The V gene is TRBV28, the J gene TRBJ2-7; 11 nucleotides agree with TRBD2. CDR1 MDHEN and CDR2 SYDVKM come from the germline V gene. Trimming at V came to 7 bases and at J to 1 base, leaving 3 bases not matched to a gene. The CDR3 has 14 amino acids. CDR3 amino acids: CASKASGGSYEQYF. CDR3 bases: TGTGCCAGCAAGGCTAGCGGGGGGTCCTACGAGCAGTACTTC.

The chain carries TRBV5-6 and TRBJ1-4; D may be TRBD1 (6 bases). Per the germline V gene, CDR1 is SGHDT and CDR2 is YYEEEE. The CDR3 loop spans 15 amino acids. Trimming pared 4 bases from V and 8 bases from J, leaving 18 bases between. In nucleotides, the CDR3 is TGTGCCAGCAGCAGCAAGACAGGCCTCTGGGAAAAACTGTTTTTT. Protein product: CASSSKTGLWEKLFF.

The CDR3: CASSPGGGVAEKLFF. Here the CDR3 DNA reads TGTGCCAGCTCACCAGGGGGCGGCGTAGCTGAAAAACTGTTTTTT. This chain links TRBV18 with TRBJ1-4; D is possibly TRBD1 (6 bases). V lost 2 bases, J lost 7 bases, and 14 bases lay in between. CDR3 length: 15 residues. CDR1 KGHSH and CDR2 LQKENI come from the germline V gene.

The V and J genes are TRBV6-1 and TRBJ2-2; D call uncertain. The V and J ends lost 4 bases and 1 base respectively, with 7 bases between them. The germline V gene encodes CDR1 MNHNS and CDR2 SASEGT. The length of the CDR3 is 14 residues. DNA for the CDR3: TGTGCCAGCAGTGCGTTCAGGAACACCGGGGAGCTGTTTTTT. Residues: CASSAFRNTGELFF.

This clone was seen a few times. The rearrangement links TRBV28 to TRBJ2-1; D might be TRBD2 (6 bases). Germline V gene data show CDR1 as MDHEN and CDR2 as SYDVKM. CDR3 size: 14 residues. Trimming removed 8 bases at V and 4 bases at J, with 15 bases between. CDR3 in amino acids: CASGRTPDYNEQFF. Written as DNA, the CDR3 is TGTGCCAGCGGGAGGACCCCAGATTACAATGAGCAGTTCTTC.

The genes are TRBV19 and TRBJ2-1, with 8 bases lining up with TRBD2. Germline trimming cut 1 base from V and 8 bases from J; bases unmatched to any gene: 4. The CDR3 length is 14 residues. Germline V gene sequence: CDR1 LNHDA, CDR2 SQIVND (reference sequence). CDR3 sequence reads: CASSIGTSFDEQFF. The CDR3 nucleotides are TGTGCCAGTAGTATAGGGACTAGCTTCGATGAGCAGTTCTTC.

The gene calls are TRBV5-1 and TRBJ2-1; maybe TRBD2 (6 bases). Deletions cut 1 base from V and 2 bases from J, with 10 bases between. Germline loops: CDR1 SGHRS, CDR2 YFSETQ. The CDR3 totals 15 residues. The CDR3 coding sequence is TGCGCCAGCAGCTTGACTTCGGGGGCCTACAATGAGCAGTTCTTC. Translating gives CASSLTSGAYNEQFF.

This clone was counted between two and nine times. The V and J genes are TRBV11-2 and TRBJ1-1; D gene ambiguous. Germline V gene sequence: CDR1 SGHAT, CDR2 FQNNGV. The germline V and J ends were trimmed by 0 bases and 5 bases, with 10 bases remaining between them. CDR3 size: 14 residues. The chain's CDR3 is CASSLDRRMTEAFF. As DNA, the CDR3 is TGTGCCAGCAGCTTAGATAGGCGGATGACTGAAGCTTTCTTT.

CDR3 bases: TGCGCCAGCAGTGATGACACCCTGCCCGGGGAGCTGTTTTTT. Protein product: CASSDDTLPGELFF. The chain combines TRBV10-1 with TRBJ2-2; no clear D. The CDR3 sequence is 14 residues long. Trimming pared 3 bases from V and 6 bases from J, leaving 11 bases between. Germline CDR1 reads WNHNN; CDR2 reads SYGVQD (reference sequence).